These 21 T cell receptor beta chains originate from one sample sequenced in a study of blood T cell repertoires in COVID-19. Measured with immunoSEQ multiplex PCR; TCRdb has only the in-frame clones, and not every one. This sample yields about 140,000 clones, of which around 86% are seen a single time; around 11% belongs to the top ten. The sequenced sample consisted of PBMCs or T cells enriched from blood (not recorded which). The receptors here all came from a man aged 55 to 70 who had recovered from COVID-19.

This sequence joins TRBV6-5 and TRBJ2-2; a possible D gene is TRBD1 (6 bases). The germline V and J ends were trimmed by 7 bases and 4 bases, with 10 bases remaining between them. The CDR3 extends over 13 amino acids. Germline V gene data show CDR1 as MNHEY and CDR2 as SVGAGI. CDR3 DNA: TGTGCCAGCAAGGAAGGGGGCACCGGGGAGCTGTTTTTT. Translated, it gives CASKEGGTGELFF.

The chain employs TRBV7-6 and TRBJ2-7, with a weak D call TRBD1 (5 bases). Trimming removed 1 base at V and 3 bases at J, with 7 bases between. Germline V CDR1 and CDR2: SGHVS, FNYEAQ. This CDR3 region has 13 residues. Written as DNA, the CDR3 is TGTGCCAGCAGCTTAGTGGACATCTACGAGCAGTACTTC. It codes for CASSLVDIYEQYF. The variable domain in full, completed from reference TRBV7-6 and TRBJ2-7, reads GAGVSQSPRYKVTKRGQDVALRCDPISGHVSLYWYRQALGQGPEFLTYFNYEAQQDKSGLPNDRFSAERPEGSISTLTIQRTEQRDSAMYRCASSLVDIYEQYFGPGTRLTVT.

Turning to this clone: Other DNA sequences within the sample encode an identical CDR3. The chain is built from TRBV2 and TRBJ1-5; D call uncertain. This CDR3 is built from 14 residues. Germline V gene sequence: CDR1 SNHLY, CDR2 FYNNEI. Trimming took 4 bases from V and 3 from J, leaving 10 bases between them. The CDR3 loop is CASSAEENNQPQHF. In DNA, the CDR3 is TGTGCCAGCAGTGCTGAGGAGAACAATCAGCCCCAGCATTTT.

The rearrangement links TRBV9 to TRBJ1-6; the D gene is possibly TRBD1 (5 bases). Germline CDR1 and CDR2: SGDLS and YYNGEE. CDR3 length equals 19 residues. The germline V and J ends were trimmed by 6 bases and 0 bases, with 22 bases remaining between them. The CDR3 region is CASTHRGTDQISYNSPLHF. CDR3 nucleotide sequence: TGTGCCAGCACCCACCGCGGGACGGACCAAATCTCCTATAATTCACCCCTCCACTTT.

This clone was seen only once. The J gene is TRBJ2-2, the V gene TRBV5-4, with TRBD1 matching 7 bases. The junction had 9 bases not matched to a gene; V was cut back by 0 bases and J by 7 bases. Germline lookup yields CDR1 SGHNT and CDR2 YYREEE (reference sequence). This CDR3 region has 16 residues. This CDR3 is CASSLGSRGTGGELFF. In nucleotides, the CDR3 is TGTGCCAGCAGCTTGGGCAGCAGGGGGACGGGCGGGGAGCTGTTTTTT.

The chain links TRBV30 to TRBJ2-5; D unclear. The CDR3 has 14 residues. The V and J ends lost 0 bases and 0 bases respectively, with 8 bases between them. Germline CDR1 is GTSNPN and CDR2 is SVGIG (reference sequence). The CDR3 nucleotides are TGTGCCTGGAGTGTAGCCAGGTACCAAGAGACCCAGTACTTC. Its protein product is CAWSVARYQETQYF. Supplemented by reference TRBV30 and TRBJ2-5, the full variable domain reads SQTIHQWPATLVQPVGSPLSLECTVEGTSNPNLYWYRQAAGRGLQLLFYSVGIGQISSEVPQNLSASRPQDRQFILSSKKLLLSDSGFYLCAWSVARYQETQYFGPGTRLLVL.

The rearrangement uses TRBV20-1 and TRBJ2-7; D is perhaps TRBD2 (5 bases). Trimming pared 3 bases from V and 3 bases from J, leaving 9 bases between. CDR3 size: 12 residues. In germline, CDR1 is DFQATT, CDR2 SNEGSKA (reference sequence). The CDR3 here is CSASLDYYEQYF. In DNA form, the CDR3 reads TGCAGTGCTAGTCTCGACTACTACGAGCAGTACTTC.

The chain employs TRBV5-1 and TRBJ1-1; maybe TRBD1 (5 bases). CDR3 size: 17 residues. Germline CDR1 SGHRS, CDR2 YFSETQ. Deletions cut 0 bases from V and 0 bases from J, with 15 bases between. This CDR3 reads CASSLAPQGPMNTEAFF. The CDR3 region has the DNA TGCGCCAGCAGCTTGGCCCCGCAGGGCCCGATGAACACTGAAGCTTTCTTT.

The CDR3 loop is CASSESPNPGGYTF. CDR3 coding DNA: TGTGCCAGCAGTGAATCTCCAAACCCGGGGGGCTACACCTTC. This sequence joins TRBV6-1 and TRBJ1-2; D unclear. Germline CDR1 is MNHNS and CDR2 is SASEGT. The V gene lost 2 bases and the J gene lost 8 bases, with 15 bases spanning the gap. The CDR3 has 14 residues.

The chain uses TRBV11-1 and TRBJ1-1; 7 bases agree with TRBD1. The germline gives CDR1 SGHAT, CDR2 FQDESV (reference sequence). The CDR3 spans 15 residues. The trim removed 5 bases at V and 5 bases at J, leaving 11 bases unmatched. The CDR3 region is CASSPRDRDGTEAFF. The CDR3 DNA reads TGTGCCAGCAGCCCCCGGGACAGAGATGGGACTGAAGCTTTCTTT.

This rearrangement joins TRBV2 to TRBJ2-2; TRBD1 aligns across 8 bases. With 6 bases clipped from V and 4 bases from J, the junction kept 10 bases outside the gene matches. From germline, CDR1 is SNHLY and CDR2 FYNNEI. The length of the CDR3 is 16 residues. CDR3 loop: CASRPWGTGSTGELFF. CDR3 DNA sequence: TGTGCCAGCAGACCCTGGGGGACAGGTTCCACCGGGGAGCTGTTTTTT.

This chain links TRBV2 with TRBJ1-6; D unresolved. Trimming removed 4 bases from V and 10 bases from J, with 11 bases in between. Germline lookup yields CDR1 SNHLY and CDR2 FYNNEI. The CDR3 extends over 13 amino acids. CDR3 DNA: TGTGCCAGCAGTGGCCCGACTTCATCACCCCTCCACTTT. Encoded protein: CASSGPTSSPLHF.

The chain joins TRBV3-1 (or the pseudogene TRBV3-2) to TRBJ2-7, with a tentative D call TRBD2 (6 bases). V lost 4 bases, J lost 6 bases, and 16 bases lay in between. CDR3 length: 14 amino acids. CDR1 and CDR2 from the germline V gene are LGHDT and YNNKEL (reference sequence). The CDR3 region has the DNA TGTGCCAGCAGCCCCCGCGGGGCCGACTCCGAGCAGTACTTC. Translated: CASSPRGADSEQYF.

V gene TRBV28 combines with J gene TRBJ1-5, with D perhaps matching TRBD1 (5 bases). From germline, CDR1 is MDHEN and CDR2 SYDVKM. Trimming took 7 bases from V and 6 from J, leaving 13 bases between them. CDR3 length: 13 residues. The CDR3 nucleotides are TGTGCCAGCACGCAGGGAATTGTTCAGCCCCAGCATTTT. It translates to CASTQGIVQPQHF.

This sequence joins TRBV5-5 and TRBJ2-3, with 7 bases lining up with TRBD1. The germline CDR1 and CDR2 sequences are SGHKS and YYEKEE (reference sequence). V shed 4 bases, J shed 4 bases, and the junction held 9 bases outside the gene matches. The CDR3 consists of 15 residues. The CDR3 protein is CASSQGQSSSDTQYF. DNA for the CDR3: TGTGCCAGCAGCCAGGGACAGTCAAGCTCAGATACGCAGTATTTT.

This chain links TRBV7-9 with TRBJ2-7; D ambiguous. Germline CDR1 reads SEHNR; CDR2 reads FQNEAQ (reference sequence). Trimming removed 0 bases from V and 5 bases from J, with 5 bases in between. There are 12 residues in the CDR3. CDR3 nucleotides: TGTGCCAGCAGCTTAGCGGGCCACGAGCAGTACTTC. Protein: CASSLAGHEQYF. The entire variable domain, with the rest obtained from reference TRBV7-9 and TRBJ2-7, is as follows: DTGVSQNPRHKITKRGQNVTFRCDPISEHNRLYWYRQTLGQGPEFLTYFQNEAQLEKSRLLSDRFSAERPKGSFSTLEIQRTEQGDSAMYLCASSLAGHEQYFGPGTRLTVT.

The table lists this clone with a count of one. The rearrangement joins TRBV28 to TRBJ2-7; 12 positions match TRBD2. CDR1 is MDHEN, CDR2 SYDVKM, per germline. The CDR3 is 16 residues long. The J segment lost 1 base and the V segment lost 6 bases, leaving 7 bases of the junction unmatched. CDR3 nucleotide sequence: TGTGCCAGCAGATTGACCGGGACTAGCGGGTCCTACGAGCAGTACTTC. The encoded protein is CASRLTGTSGSYEQYF.

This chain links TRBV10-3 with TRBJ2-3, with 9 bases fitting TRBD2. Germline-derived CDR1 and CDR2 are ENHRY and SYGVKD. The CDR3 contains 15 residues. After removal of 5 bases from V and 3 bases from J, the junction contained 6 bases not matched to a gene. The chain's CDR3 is CAISLSTSGTDTQYF. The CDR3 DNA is TGTGCCATCAGTTTGTCGACTAGCGGTACAGATACGCAGTATTTT.

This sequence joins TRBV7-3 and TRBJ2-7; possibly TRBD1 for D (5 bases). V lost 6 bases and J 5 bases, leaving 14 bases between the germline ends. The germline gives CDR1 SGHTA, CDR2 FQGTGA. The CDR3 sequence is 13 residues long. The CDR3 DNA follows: TGTGCCAGCAGTCAAGGACATTACAACGAGCAGTACTTC. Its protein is CASSQGHYNEQYF.

CDR3 nucleotides: TGTGCCTGGAGTGTTGGGGCTTCAAACACCATATATTTT. Translated: CAWSVGASNTIYF. The rearrangement links TRBV30 to TRBJ1-3, with a tentative D call TRBD1 (5 bases). V lost 0 bases and J 6 bases, leaving 9 bases between the germline ends. The CDR3 runs 13 residues. Germline V lookup: CDR1 GTSNPN, CDR2 SVGIG (reference sequence).

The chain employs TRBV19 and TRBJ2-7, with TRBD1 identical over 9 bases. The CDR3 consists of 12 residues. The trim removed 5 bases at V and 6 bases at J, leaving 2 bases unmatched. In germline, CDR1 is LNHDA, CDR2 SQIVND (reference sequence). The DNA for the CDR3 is TGTGCCAGTAGTGACAGGGGGTTCGAGCAGTACTTC. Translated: CASSDRGFEQYF.